The sequence of this T cell receptor beta chain was determined in a study of T cells in Graves' hyperthyroidism and ophthalmopathy. Study as a whole: Any treatment followed the collection of peripheral blood at initial diagnosis.

Trimming cost V 2 bases and J 8 bases; bases outside gene matches: 11. Per germline, CDR1 DFQATT and CDR2 SNEGSKA (reference sequence). The CDR3 extends over 15 amino acids. Study-wide results and caveats: From stable hyperthyroidism, ophthalmopathy was set apart by a 13 V-J model.

Template material for amplifying TCR beta CDR3 regions consisted of RNA transcripts. With the HTBI primer set, the TCR CDR3 went through a first round of RT-PCR. TCRdb reanalysed the multiplex PCR reads using MiXCR and keeps one entry per CDR3 protein. The data contain hundreds of thousands of distinct CDR3 sequences, approximately 16% of them singletons. This clonotype was seen only a few times. Its antigen remains unknown. Absent ophthalmopathy progression within 18 months defined stable Graves' hyperthyroidism. Input material: blood. The source is a young woman with Graves' hyperthyroidism. The chain combines TRBV20-1 with TRBJ1-4; 7 nucleotides match TRBD1. The CDR3 sequence is CSARIYGQVSEKLFF. CDR3 coding DNA: TGCAGTGCTAGAATCTATGGACAGGTTTCCGAAAAACTGTTTTTT.